This T cell receptor (beta chain) is drawn from a study of human T cells and chemical hapten exposure. Whole-study context: DPC at 0.01% went onto the upper back in patch tests, read at 6 days.

CDR1 and CDR2 (germline): MDHEN, SYDVKM. V was clipped by 5 bases and J by 7 bases; unmatched bases: 12. CDR3 length equals 15 residues. As for time point: patch test 2, 6 weeks after DPC sensitization. Documented treatment: therapeutic diphenylcyclopropenone sensitization with weekly scalp DPC. Authors' analysis steps: Individual samples carried between roughly 23,224 and 700,000 TCRs, with more than 95,000 as the median. In TCRdb, the RACE reads were re-called with MiXCR into one record per CDR3 protein. The V and J calls and clone size are TCRdb's, not the authors'. Here the sample spans 350,000 to 400,000 distinct CDR3 sequences, about 6% being singletons.

The receptor was derived from a woman aged 18 to 35 with alopecia areata. Some clones in this sample may be carry-over from other donors' samples. Sample: whole blood, taken in connection with sensitization to the hapten diphenylcyclopropenone (DPC). The chain employs TRBV28 and TRBJ2-7, with 9 bases lining up with TRBD1. The CDR3 DNA reads as TGTGCCAGCAGTCTTCCGGGACAGGGATCGTTGGAGCAGTACTTC. Amino acid sequence: CASSLPGQGSLEQYF.